This T cell receptor beta chain derives from a study of T cell responses to AZD1222 COVID-19 vaccine. The study's findings and limits: Repertoire sampling was restricted to post-peak T cell response timepoints.

Germline V gene lookup returns CDR1 SGHDN and CDR2 FVKESK. V lost 1 base and J lost 3, with 12 bases in between. The CDR3 consists of 16 residues. Details on this clone: Its specificity is unknown.

Recipients boosted at about 4 weeks or about 12 weeks are pooled. Profiled with immunoSEQ multiplex PCR; TCRdb holds only in-frame clones, not every one. This table has fewer than 200,000 clones, around 88% appearing once. The sequenced sample was peripheral blood, obtained 28 days after the second AZD1222 dose. V is TRBV14 and J is TRBJ1-4; D is undetermined. The sequence derives from an adult who received the AZD1222 COVID-19 vaccine. The CDR3 sequence: CASSQGGSVANEKLFF. CDR3 nucleotide sequence: TGTGCCAGCAGCCAAGGCGGGAGTGTGGCTAATGAAAAACTGTTTTTT.